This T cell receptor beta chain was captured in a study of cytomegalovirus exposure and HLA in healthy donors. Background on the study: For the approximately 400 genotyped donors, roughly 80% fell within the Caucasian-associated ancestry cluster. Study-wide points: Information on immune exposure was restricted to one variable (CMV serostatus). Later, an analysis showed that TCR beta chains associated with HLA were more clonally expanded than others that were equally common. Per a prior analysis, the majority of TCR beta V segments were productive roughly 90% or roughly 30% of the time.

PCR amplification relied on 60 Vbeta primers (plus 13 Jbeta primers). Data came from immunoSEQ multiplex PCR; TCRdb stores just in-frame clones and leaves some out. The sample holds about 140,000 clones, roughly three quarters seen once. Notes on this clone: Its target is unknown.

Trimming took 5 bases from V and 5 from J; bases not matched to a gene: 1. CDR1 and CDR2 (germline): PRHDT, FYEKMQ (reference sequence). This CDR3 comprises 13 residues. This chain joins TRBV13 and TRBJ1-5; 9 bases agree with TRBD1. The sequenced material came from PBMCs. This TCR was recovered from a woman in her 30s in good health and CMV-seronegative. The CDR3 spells CASSRDRDQPQHF. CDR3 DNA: TGTGCCAGCAGCCGGGACAGGGATCAGCCCCAGCATTTT.